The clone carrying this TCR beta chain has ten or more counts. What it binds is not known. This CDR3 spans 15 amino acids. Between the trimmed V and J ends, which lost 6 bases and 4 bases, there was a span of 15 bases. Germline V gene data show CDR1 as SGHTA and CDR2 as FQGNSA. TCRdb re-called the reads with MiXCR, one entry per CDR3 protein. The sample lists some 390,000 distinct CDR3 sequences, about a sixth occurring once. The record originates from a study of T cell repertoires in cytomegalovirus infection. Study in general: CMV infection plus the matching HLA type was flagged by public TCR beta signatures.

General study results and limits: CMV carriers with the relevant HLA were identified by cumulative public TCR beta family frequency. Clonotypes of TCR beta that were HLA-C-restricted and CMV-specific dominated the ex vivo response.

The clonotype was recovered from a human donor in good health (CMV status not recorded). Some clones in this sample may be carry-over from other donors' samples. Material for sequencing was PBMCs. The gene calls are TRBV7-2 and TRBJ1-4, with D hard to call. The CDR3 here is CASSTSGVFNEKLFF. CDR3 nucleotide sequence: TGTGCCAGCAGTACCTCCGGAGTCTTTAATGAAAAACTGTTTTTT.